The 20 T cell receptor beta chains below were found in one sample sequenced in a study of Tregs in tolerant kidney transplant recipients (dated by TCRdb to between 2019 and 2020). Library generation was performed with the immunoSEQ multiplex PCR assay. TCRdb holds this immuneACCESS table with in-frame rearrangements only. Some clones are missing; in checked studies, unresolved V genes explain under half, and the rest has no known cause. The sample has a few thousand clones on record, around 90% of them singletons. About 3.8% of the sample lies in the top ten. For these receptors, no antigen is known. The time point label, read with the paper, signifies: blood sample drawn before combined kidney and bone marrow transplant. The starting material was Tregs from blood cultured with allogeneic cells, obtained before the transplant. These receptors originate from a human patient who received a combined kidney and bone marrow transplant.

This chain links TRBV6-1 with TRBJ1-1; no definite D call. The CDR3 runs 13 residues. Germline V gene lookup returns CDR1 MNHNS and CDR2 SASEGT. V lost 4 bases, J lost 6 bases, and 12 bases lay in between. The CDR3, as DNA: TGTGCCAGCAGTGTCGAAGGGTTCGCTGAAGCTTTCTTT. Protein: CASSVEGFAEAFF.

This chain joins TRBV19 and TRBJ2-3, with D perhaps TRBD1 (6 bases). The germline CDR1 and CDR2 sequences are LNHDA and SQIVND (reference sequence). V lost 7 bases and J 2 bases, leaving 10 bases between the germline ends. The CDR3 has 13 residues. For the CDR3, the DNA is TGTGCCAGTATAGGACAGTCCACAGATACGCAGTATTTT. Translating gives CASIGQSTDTQYF. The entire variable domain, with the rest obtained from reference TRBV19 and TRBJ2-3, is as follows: DGGITQSPKYLFRKEGQNVTLSCEQNLNHDAMYWYRQDPGQGLRLIYYSQIVNDFQKGDIAEGYSVSREKKESFPLTVTSAQKNPTAFYLCASIGQSTDTQYFGPGTRLTVL.

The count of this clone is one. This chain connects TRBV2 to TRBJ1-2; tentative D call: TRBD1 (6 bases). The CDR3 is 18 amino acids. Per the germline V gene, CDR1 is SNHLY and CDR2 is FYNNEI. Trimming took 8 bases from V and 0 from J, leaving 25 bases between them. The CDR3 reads CASEASPGTQSPNYGYTF. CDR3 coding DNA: TGTGCCAGCGAGGCTTCCCCAGGGACACAGTCTCCTAACTATGGCTACACCTTC.

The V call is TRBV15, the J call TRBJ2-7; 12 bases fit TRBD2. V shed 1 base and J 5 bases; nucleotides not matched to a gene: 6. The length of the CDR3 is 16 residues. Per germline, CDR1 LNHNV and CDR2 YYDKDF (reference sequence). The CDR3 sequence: CATSRGLAGGPNEQYF. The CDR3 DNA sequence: TGTGCCACCAGCAGAGGGCTAGCGGGAGGGCCCAACGAGCAGTACTTC.

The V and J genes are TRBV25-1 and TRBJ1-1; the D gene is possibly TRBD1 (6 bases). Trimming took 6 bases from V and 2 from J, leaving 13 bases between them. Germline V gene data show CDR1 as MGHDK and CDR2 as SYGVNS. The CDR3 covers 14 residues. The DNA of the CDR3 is TGTGCCAGCAGGCCCACAGGGCCCAACACTGAAGCTTTCTTT. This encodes CASRPTGPNTEAFF.

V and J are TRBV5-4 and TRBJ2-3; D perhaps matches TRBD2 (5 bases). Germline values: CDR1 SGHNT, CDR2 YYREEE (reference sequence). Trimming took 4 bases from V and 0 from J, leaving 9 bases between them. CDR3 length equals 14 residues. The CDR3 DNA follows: TGTGCCAGCAGCCTGGACTGGAGCACAGATACGCAGTATTTT. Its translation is CASSLDWSTDTQYF.

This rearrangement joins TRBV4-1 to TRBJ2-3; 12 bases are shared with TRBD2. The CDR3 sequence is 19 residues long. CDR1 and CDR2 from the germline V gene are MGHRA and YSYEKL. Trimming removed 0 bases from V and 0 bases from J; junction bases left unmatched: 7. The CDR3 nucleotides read TGCGCCAGCAGCCAAGATCGCACTAGCGGGAGGCCTAGCACAGATACGCAGTATTTT. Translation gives CASSQDRTSGRPSTDTQYF.

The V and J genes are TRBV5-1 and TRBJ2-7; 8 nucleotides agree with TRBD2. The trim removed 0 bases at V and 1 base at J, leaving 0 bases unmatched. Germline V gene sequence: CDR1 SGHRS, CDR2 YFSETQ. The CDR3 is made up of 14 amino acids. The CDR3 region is CASSLAGGSYEQYF. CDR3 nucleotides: TGCGCCAGCAGCTTGGCGGGGGGGTCCTACGAGCAGTACTTC.

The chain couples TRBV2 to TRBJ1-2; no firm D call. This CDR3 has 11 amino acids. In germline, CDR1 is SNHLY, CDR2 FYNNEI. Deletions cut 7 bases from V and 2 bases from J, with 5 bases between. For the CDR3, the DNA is TGTGCCAGCAAAAAGAACTATGGCTACACCTTC. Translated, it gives CASKKNYGYTF.

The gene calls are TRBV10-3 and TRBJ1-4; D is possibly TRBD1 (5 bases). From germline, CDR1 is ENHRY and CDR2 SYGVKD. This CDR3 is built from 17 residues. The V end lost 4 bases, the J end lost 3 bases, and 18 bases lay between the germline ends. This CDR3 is CAISVGLGVVANEKLFF. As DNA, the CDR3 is TGTGCCATCAGTGTCGGTTTAGGGGTGGTGGCTAATGAAAAACTGTTTTTT.

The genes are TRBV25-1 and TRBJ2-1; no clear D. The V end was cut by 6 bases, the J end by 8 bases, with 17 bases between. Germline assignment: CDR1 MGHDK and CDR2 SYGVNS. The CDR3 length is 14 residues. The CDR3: CASSHGPFWYEQFF. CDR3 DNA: TGTGCCAGCAGCCACGGACCGTTTTGGTATGAGCAGTTCTTC.

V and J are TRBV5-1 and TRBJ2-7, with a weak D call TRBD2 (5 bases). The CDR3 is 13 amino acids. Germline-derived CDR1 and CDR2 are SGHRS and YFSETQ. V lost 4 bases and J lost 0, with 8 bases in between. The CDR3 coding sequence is TGCGCCAGCAGCCGAACTAGCTCCTACGAGCAGTACTTC. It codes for CASSRTSSYEQYF.

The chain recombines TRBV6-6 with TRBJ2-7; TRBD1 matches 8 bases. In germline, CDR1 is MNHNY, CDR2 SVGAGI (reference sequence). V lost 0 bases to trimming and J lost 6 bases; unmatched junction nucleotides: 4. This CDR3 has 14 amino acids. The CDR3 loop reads CASSYSTQGAEQYF. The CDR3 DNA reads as TGTGCCAGCAGTTACTCGACCCAGGGGGCCGAGCAGTACTTC.

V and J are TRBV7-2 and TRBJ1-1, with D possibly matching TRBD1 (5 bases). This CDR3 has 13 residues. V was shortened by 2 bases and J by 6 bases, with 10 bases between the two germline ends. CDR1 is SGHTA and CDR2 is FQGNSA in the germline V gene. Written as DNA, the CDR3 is TGTGCCAGCAGCTTACAGGGTAAGGCTGAAGCTTTCTTT. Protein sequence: CASSLQGKAEAFF.

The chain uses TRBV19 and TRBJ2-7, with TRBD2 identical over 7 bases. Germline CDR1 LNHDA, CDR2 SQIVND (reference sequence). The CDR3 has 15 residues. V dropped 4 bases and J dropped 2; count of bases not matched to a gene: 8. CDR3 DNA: TGTGCCAGTAGTACCCTTAGCGGGCCCGCCTACGAGCAGTACTTC. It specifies CASSTLSGPAYEQYF.

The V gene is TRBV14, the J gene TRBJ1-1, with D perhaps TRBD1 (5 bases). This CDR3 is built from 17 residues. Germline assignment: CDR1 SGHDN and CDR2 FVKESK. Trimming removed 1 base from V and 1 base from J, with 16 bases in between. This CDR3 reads CASSQVGVLGQNTEAFF. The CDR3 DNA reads TGTGCCAGCAGCCAAGTGGGGGTCCTAGGACAGAACACTGAAGCTTTCTTT.

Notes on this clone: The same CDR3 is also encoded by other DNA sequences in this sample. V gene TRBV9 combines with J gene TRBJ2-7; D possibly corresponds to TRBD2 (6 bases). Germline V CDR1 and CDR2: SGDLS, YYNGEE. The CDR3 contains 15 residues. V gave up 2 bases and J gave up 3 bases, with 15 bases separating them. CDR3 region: CASSVRPDYLYEQYF. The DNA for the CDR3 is TGTGCCAGCAGCGTGAGACCGGACTATCTCTACGAGCAGTACTTC.

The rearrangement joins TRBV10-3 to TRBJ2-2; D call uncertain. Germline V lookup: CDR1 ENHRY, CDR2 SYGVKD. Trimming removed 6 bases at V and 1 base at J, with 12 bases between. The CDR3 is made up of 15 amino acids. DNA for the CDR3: TGTGCCATCAGCCTGTCATCAGGGAACACCGGGGAGCTGTTTTTT. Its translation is CAISLSSGNTGELFF.

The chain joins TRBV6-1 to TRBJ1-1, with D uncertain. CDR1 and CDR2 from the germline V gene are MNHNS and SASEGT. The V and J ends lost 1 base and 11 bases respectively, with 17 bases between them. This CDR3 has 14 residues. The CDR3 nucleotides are TGTGCCAGCAGTGAAGGGGGATCCTCCCAACGGGCTTTCTTT. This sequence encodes CASSEGGSSQRAFF.

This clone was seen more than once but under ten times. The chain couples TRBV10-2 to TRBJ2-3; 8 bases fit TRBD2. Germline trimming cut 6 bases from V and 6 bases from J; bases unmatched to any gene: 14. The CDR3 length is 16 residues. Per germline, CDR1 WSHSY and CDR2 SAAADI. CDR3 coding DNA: TGCGCCAGCAGCGGGGGACTAGTAGTCCCACTGGATACGCAGTATTTT. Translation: CASSGGLVVPLDTQYF.